This T cell receptor (beta chain) was found in a study of blood T cell repertoires in COVID-19. Study information: There were acute and convalescent COVID-19 samples, and they came from the United States, Italy and Spain. From T cells, B-cell-depleted T cells, or PBMCs came the material, which was cDNA or gDNA.

Sequenced by immunoSEQ multiplex PCR; TCRdb stores in-frame clones only, minus some. The sample carries 80,000 to 100,000 clones, 87% recorded once. Germline CDR1 reads SGHVS; CDR2 reads FNYEAQ. The J segment lost 4 bases and the V segment lost 6 bases, leaving 12 bases of the junction unmatched. The CDR3 is made up of 17 amino acids. The sequence derives from a woman in her forties or fifties with active or convalescent COVID-19. Sample: peripheral blood. The chain is built from TRBV7-6 and TRBJ2-2; the match to TRBD2 covers 9 bases. The CDR3 region has the DNA TGTGCCAGCAGTCCCTTCGTGGCGGGGGGGTCCACCGGGGAGCTGTTTTTT. Amino acids: CASSPFVAGGSTGELFF.